The text below deals with one T cell receptor (beta chain). Its antigen is undetermined. From germline, CDR1 is MRHNA and CDR2 SNTAGT. The CDR3 contains 14 residues. Trimming removed 3 bases at V and 4 bases at J, with 9 bases between. The record originates from a study of cytomegalovirus exposure and HLA in healthy donors. Study-level points and caveats: Based on reports, TCR beta sequences accurately predicted HLA-A and HLA-B alleles for most subjects. In the analysis, some V segments, TRBV6-2 and TRBV6-3 included, were excluded as indistinguishable.

A multiplex PCR was run with 60 Vbeta primers and 13 Jbeta primers. Some clones are missing from TCRdb's copy, which holds only in-frame ones; the method was immunoSEQ multiplex PCR. The table lists 150,000 to 200,000 clones, around four fifths of them singletons. The sequenced sample was PBMCs. The V call is TRBV6-4, the J call TRBJ2-2; D may be TRBD2 (5 bases). The TCR sequence derives from a man between 18 and 29 years old in good health and CMV-seropositive. CDR3 sequence: CASSERACTGELFF. The CDR3 coding sequence is TGTGCCAGCAGTGAGCGGGCCTGCACCGGGGAGCTGTTTTTT.